This T cell receptor (beta chain) was recorded in a study of blood T cell repertoires in COVID-19. Assay: immunoSEQ multiplex PCR; the TCRdb copy retains only in-frame clones and omits some. The sample includes some 62,000 clones, about three quarters of them seen just once. Trimming stripped 0 bases from V and 0 bases from J, with 12 bases between. CDR1 KGHSH and CDR2 LQKENI come from the germline V gene. The CDR3 loop spans 17 amino acids. This receptor was taken from a human donor in a cohort sampled during active COVID-19. The source material was peripheral blood. The V call is TRBV18, the J call TRBJ2-1; a weak D match, TRBD2 (6 bases). As DNA, the CDR3 is TGTGCCAGCTCACCACCGGTTGGAGGGAGCTCCTACAATGAGCAGTTCTTC. Translated, it gives CASSPPVGGSSYNEQFF.